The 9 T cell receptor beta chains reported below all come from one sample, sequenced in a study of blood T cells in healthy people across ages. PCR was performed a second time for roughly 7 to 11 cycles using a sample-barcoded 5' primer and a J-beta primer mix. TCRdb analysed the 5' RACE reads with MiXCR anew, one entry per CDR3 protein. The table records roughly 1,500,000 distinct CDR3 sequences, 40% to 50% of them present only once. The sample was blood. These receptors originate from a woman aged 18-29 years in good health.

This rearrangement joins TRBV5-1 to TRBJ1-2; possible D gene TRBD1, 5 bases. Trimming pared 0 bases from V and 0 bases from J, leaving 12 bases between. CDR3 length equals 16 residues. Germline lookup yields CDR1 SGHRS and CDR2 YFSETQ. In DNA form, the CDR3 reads TGCGCCAGCAGCTTGGCCGCGGCAGGGACTAACTATGGCTACACCTTC. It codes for CASSLAAAGTNYGYTF.

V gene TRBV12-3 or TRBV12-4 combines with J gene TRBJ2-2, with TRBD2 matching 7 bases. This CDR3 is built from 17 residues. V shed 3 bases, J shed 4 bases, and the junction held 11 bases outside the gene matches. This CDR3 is CASSFFRSGVTTGELFF. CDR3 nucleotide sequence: TGTGCCAGCAGTTTCTTTCGGAGCGGGGTTACCACCGGGGAGCTGTTTTTT.

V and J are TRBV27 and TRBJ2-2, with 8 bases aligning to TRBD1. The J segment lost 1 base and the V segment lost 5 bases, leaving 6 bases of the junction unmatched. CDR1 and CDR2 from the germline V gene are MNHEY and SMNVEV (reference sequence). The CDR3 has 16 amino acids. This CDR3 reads CASSTGGTGNTGELFF. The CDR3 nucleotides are TGTGCCAGCAGTACCGGCGGGACAGGGAACACCGGGGAGCTGTTTTTT.

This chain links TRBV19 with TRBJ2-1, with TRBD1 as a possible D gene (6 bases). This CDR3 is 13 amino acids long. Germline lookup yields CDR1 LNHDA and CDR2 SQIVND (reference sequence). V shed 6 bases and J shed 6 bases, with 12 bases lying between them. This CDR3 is CASSRSGVNEQFF. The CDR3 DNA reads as TGTGCCAGTAGCCGATCAGGGGTCAATGAGCAGTTCTTC.

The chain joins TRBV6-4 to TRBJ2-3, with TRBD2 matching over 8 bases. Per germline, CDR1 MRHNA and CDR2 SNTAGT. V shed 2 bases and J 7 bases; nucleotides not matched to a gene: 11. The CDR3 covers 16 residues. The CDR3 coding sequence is TGTGCCAGCAGTGACACAGGACTAGCCCCCTTTTATACGCAGTATTTT. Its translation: CASSDTGLAPFYTQYF.

CDR3 in DNA: TGCAGCGTTGTTGTAGGTCAAGCTTATTCTGGGGCCAACGTCCTGACTTTC. Protein: CSVVVGQAYSGANVLTF. The V and J genes are TRBV29-1 and TRBJ2-6; D not certain. The length of the CDR3 is 17 residues. From germline, CDR1 is SQVTM and CDR2 ANQGSEA. V was cut by 4 bases and J by 1 base, with 17 bases left in between. Drawing the rest from reference TRBV29-1 and TRBJ2-6, the complete variable domain is SAVISQKPSRDICQRGTSLTIQCQVDSQVTMMFWYRQQPGQSLTLIATANQGSEATYESGFVIDKFPISRPNLTFSTLTVSNMSPEDSSIYLCSVVVGQAYSGANVLTFGAGSRLTVL.

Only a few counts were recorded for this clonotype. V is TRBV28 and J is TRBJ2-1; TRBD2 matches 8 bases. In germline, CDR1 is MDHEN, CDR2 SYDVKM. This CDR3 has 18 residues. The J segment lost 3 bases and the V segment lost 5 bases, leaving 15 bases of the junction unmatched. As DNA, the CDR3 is TGTGCCAGCAGTCCCCACCTGGGTAGCGGGACCATCTACAATGAGCAGTTCTTC. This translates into CASSPHLGSGTIYNEQFF.

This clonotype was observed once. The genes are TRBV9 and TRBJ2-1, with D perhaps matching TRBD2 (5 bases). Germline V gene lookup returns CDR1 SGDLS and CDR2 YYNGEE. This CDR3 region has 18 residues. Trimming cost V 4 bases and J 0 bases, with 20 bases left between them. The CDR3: CASSPPSGSESSYNEQFF. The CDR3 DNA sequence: TGTGCCAGCAGCCCACCGTCGGGAAGCGAGAGCTCCTACAATGAGCAGTTCTTC.

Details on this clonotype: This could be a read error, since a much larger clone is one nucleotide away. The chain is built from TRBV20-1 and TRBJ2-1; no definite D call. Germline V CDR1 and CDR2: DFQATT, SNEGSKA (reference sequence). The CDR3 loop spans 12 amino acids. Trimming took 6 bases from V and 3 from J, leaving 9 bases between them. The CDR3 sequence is CSARMSYNEQFF. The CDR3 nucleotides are TGCAGTGCCCGGATGAGCTACAATGAGCAGTTCTTC.